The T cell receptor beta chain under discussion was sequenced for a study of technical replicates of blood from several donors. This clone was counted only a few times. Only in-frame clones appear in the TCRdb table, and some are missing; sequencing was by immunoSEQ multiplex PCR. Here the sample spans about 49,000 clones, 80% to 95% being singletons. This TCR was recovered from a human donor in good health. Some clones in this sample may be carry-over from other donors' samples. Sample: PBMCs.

The CDR3 here is CASSEPYNFRNYGYTF. The CDR3 DNA reads as TGTGCCAGCAGTGAACCGTACAATTTTCGTAACTATGGCTACACCTTC. This chain uses TRBV6-1 with TRBJ1-2; no reliable D call. There are 16 residues in the CDR3. V dropped 2 bases and J dropped 1 base, with 14 bases sitting between them. Germline loops: CDR1 MNHNS, CDR2 SASEGT.